This T cell receptor beta chain was documented in a study of CD8+CD57+ T cells in acquired aplastic anemia. Germline V gene lookup returns CDR1 SGHTA and CDR2 FQGTGA. The CDR3 has 18 residues. The V end lost 3 bases, the J end lost 1 base, and 22 bases lay between the germline ends. The TCR beta profiling, which covered VDJ combination and CDR3 sequence, was carried out using genomic DNA as the template. TCRdb redid the calling of the reads with MiXCR, one entry per CDR3 protein. The sample includes 270,000 or so distinct CDR3 sequences, 82% seen only once; the top ten take 42%. It was patients with CD8+CD57+ cell expansion by flow cytometry who were chosen for sequencing.

This sequence joins TRBV7-3 and TRBJ2-7, with D unresolved. The sequenced material came from sorted CD4+, CD8+, or CD8+CD57+ T cells (not recorded which) from PBMCs. This receptor was taken from a human donor with aplastic anemia. CDR3 coding DNA: TGTGCCAGCAGCTTTCATCCAACCTGGGCAGCGATTTCCTACGAGCAGTACGTC. This codes for CASSFHPTWAAISYEQYV.